Listed below are T cell receptor beta chains from one sample, sequenced in a study of blood T cell repertoires in COVID-19. TCRdb's copy holds only in-frame clones and misses some; the assay was immunoSEQ multiplex PCR. The profile shows about 100,000 clones, about 85% of them singletons. The sample was peripheral blood. The receptors come from a human donor in a cohort sampled during active COVID-19. Both conserved end residues are trimmed from each CDR3. Each record gives: J gene, V gene, clone size, CDR3 protein. Clone size is shown for a subset of rows, as once, few, many or a class of expanded clone.

TRBJ1-3,TRBV7-6,NA,ASSLEAPGSVLRGNTIY
TRBJ2-5,TRBV7-2,NA,ASSAGTGFRQETQY
TRBJ1-5,TRBV6-5,NA,ASSYNRDRRQPQH
TRBJ2-5,TRBV3-1/TRBV3-2,NA,ASSQVRVAGAETQY
TRBJ2-3,TRBV6-4,NA,ASSDRGLGDTQY
TRBJ2-5,TRBV5-1,NA,ASSLGVAGAETQY
TRBJ2-1,TRBV19,NA,ASSRGLAEVSSYNEQF
TRBJ2-1,TRBV7-2,NA,ASSNYGGYGWQF
TRBJ2-1,TRBV27,NA,ASSWTSGIVYNEQF
TRBJ1-2,TRBV6-2/TRBV6-3,NA,ASSSPADRGNYGYT
TRBJ1-5,TRBV2,NA,ASSGQGTQPQH
TRBJ1-1,TRBV11-3,few,ASSLGTFTEAF
TRBJ2-1,TRBV11-2,NA,ASSLGRLESNEQF
TRBJ1-3,TRBV21-1,NA,ASSKRGQDSGNTIY
TRBJ1-1,TRBV7-2,NA,ASSPSDRGPTEAF
TRBJ2-7,TRBV5-4,NA,ASSLELAGLYEQY
TRBJ2-7,TRBV7-9,NA,ASSRTSGKAYEQY
TRBJ1-3,TRBV12-5,NA,ASGLTEGPTSKNTIY
TRBJ2-7,TRBV6-2/TRBV6-3,NA,ASSAPYPGEQY
TRBJ2-1,TRBV6-2/TRBV6-3,NA,ASSYPGQGSYNEQF
TRBJ2-5,TRBV19,NA,ASSPTGLGETQY
TRBJ2-7,TRBV5-5,NA,ASSRQPYGQGGDEQY
TRBJ1-1,TRBV3-1/TRBV3-2,NA,ASSQGQGAKTEAF
TRBJ1-1,TRBV7-2,NA,ASSLAGVSEAF
TRBJ1-5,TRBV20-1,NA,SAGVSGRDQPQH
TRBJ1-2,TRBV19,NA,ASSRASRNYGYT
TRBJ1-3,TRBV3-1/TRBV3-2,NA,ASSLVSSGNTIY
TRBJ1-6,TRBV5-1,NA,ASSLGERGSPLH
TRBJ1-1,TRBV7-8,NA,ASSLAMQKGTEAF
TRBJ2-5,TRBV27,NA,ASSPPGNIGLAGARETQY
TRBJ2-1,TRBV5-4,NA,ASSWLAGEQF
TRBJ1-2,TRBV7-9,NA,ASSLFGDREVWADGYT
TRBJ2-7,TRBV9,NA,ASSVGQSSYEQY
TRBJ2-5,TRBV19,once,ASSILAGGEETQY
TRBJ2-7,TRBV3-1/TRBV3-2,NA,ASSHGAGGPYEQY
TRBJ1-4,TRBV4-1,once,ASSQDGGTATNEKLF
TRBJ2-2,TRBV24-1,many,ATSDSGFTGELF
TRBJ1-4,TRBV6-1,NA,ASSEMGQGWEKLF
TRBJ2-3,TRBV5-1,NA,ASRTSDTDTQY
TRBJ2-1,TRBV7-9,few,ASSLRTLRNEQF
TRBJ1-2,TRBV6-5,NA,ASTPGWAGYGYT
TRBJ2-4,TRBV24-1,once,ATIENWDRKNIQY
TRBJ1-2,TRBV5-6,NA,ASSFATGSGYT
TRBJ2-7,TRBV19,NA,ASSRGSGGFSSYEQY
TRBJ1-1,TRBV15,few,ATRRGVNTEAF
TRBJ2-1,TRBV7-9,once,ASSSPRGIYNEQF
TRBJ1-6,TRBV2,NA,ASSPNGGTNSPLH
TRBJ1-4,TRBV5-1,NA,ASSSSGGAANEKLF
TRBJ2-2,TRBV5-1,once,ASSLSGANTGELF
TRBJ2-7,TRBV7-2,NA,ASSLAGASGEQY
TRBJ2-7,TRBV11-2,NA,ASSLVALNPYEQY
TRBJ2-7,TRBV5-1,NA,ASSLDRERYEQY
TRBJ2-5,TRBV5-6,NA,ASSLVDSQETQY
TRBJ2-1,TRBV9,once,ASSVAVTRGDEQF
TRBJ1-5,TRBV2,once,ASSEAGRNLPQH
TRBJ2-5,TRBV5-6,NA,ASSRAGQETQY